The present entry profiles one T cell receptor (beta chain) with its context. The data originate from a study of technical replicates of blood from several donors. Per the germline V gene, CDR1 is GTSNPN and CDR2 is SVGIG (reference sequence). V shed 4 bases and J shed 4 bases, with 17 bases lying between them. There are 15 residues in the CDR3. The assay was immunoSEQ multiplex PCR, and TCRdb's table has in-frame clones only and misses some. The table has around 65,000 clones, about 90% seen once. This TCR derives from a human donor in good health. Some clones in this sample may be carry-over from other donors' samples. The sample was PBMCs. The chain uses TRBV30 and TRBJ1-3; unclear D gene. In nucleotides, the CDR3 is TGTGCCTGGAACCCCGGTAATCTCCGCGGAAACACCATATATTTT. Translating gives CAWNPGNLRGNTIYF.